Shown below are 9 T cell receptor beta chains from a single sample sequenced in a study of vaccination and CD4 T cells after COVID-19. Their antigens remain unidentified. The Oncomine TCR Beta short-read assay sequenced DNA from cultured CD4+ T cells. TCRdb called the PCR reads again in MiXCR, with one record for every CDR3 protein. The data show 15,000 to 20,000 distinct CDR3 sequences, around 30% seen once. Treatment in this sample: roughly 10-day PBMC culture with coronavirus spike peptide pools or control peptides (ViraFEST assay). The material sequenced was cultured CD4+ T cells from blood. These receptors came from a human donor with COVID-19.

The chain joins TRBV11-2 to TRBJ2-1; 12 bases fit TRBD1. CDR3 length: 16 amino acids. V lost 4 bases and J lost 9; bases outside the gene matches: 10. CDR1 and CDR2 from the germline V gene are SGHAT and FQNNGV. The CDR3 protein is CASSSGTGGFGGEQFF. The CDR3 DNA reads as TGTGCCAGCAGCTCCGGGACAGGGGGCTTCGGTGGTGAGCAGTTCTTC.

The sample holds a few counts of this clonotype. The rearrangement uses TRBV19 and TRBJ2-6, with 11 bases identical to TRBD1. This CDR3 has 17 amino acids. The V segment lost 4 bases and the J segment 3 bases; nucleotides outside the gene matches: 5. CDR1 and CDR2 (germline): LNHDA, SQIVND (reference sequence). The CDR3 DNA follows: TGTGCCAGTAGTACACGGACAGGGGGCAATGGGGCCAACGTCCTGACTTTC. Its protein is CASSTRTGGNGANVLTF.

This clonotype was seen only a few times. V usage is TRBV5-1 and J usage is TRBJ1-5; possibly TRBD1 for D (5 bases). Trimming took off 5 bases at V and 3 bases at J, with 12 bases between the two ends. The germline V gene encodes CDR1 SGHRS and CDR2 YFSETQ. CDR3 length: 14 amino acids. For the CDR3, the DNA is TGCGCCAGCAGTTATACAGGACTCAATCAGCCCCAGCATTTT. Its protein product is CASSYTGLNQPQHF.

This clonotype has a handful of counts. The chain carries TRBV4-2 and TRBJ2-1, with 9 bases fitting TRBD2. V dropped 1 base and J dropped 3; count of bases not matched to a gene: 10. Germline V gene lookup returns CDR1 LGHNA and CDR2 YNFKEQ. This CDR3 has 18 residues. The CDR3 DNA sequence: TGTGCCAGCAGCCAAGGTGAGGCGGGGGGGCCCCTCTACAATGAGCAGTTCTTC. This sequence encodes CASSQGEAGGPLYNEQFF.

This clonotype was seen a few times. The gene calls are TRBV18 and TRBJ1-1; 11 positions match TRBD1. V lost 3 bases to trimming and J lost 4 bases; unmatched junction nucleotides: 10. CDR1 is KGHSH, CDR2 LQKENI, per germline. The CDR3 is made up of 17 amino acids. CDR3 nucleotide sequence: TGTGCCAGCTCACCCTTACCTTCCGGGACAGGGGGCACTGAAGCTTTCTTT. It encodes CASSPLPSGTGGTEAFF.

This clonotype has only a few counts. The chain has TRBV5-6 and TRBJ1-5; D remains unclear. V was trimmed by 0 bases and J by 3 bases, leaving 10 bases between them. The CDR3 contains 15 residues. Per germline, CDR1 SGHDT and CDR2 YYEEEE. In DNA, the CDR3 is TGTGCCAGCAGCTTGGGAGGGAGAGACAATCAGCCCCAGCATTTT. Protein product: CASSLGGRDNQPQHF.

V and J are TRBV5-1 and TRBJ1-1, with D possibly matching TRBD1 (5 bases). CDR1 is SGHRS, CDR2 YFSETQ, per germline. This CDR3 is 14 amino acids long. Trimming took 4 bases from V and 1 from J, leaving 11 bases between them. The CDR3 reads CASSLRDGNTEAFF. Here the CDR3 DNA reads TGCGCCAGCAGCCTCCGGGACGGGAACACTGAAGCTTTCTTT.

DNA for the CDR3: TGCGCCAGCAGCCAAGATCACAGGGAGAACTATGGCTACACCTTC. Translating it yields CASSQDHRENYGYTF. The gene calls are TRBV4-3 and TRBJ1-2, with D possibly TRBD1 on 6 matching bases. CDR1 is LGHNA and CDR2 is YSLEER in the germline V gene. With 0 bases removed from V and 2 bases from J, the gap between germline ends came to 10 bases. CDR3 size: 15 residues.

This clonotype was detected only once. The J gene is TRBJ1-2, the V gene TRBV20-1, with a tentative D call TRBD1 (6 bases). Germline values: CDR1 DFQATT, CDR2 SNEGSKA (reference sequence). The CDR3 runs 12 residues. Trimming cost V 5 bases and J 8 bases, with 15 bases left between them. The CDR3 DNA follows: TGCAGTGCTGCCTCGGGGGCGTGGGGCTACACCTTC. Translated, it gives CSAASGAWGYTF.